The clone carrying this T cell receptor (beta chain) showed up just a few times. Its antigen remains unidentified. Trimming took off 1 base at V and 3 bases at J, with 9 bases between the two ends. CDR1 is SGHTA and CDR2 is FQGNSA in the germline V gene. This CDR3 has 14 amino acids. Each of the CD4+ naive, central memory, regulatory and stem cell-like memory populations was sorted via CD45RO/CCR7/CD25/CD127/CD95/CD27. This sample is part of a study of beta chain features in type 1 diabetes. Study-wide findings and caveats: Shorter TCRB CDR3s, moderately but significantly so, marked every one of the four CD4+ subsets in Type 1 diabetes patients. HLA influence on TCRB rearrangement stayed unresolved here.

The study reverse transcribed the entire isolated RNA, so it sequenced expressed TCRB transcripts. The method was immunoSEQ multiplex PCR; TCRdb's version includes in-frame clones alone and lacks a portion of them. The sample shows under 200,000 clones, about 9.4% of them seen only once. The sample consisted of central memory CD4+ T cells from blood. The clonotype originates from a man aged 25 to 40 with type 1 diabetes. This sequence joins TRBV7-2 and TRBJ2-5; possibly TRBD2 for D (5 bases). The CDR3 DNA is TGTGCCAGCAGCTTAGGGGCAGCGGAAGAGACCCAGTACTTC. It codes for CASSLGAAEETQYF.